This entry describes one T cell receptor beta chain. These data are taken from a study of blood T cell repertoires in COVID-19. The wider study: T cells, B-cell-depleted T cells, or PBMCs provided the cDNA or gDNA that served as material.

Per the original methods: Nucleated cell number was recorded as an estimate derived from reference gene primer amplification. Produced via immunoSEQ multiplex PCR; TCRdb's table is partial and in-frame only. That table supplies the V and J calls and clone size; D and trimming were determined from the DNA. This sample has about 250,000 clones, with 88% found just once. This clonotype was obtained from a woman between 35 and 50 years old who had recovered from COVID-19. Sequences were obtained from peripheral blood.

The DNA of the CDR3 is TGTGCCAGCAGCACCGGGGGGGACAACTATGGCTACACCTTC. This gives the protein CASSTGGDNYGYTF. The rearrangement links TRBV27 to TRBJ1-2; tentative D call: TRBD1 (5 bases). Trimming left V 6 bases short and J 2 bases short, with 13 bases between. Germline CDR1 is MNHEY and CDR2 is SMNVEV (reference sequence). CDR3 length: 14 amino acids.